This T cell receptor beta chain is from a study of beta chain features in type 1 diabetes. Whole-study findings and limits: Since sequencing was performed on cDNA, cells with high TCR expression could be over-represented. Amplification by PCR could prefer shorter templates, with the same effect in patients and controls.

This CDR3 is 17 amino acids long. V was trimmed by 4 bases and J by 4 bases, leaving 20 bases between them. The germline V gene has CDR1 SGHTA and CDR2 FQGNSA. The isolated RNA, all of it, was reverse transcribed, so expressed TCRB transcripts were what got sequenced. Repertoires were generated with immunoSEQ multiplex PCR, while TCRdb's copy carries only in-frame clones and drops some. The sample consists of fewer than 400,000 clones, around 8% of them appearing once. Comments on this clone: Its matching antigen is unknown.

The rearrangement links TRBV7-2 to TRBJ2-1, with D maybe TRBD1 (7 bases). The receptor's source is a woman aged 18-29 years in good health. The sample consisted of central memory CD4+ T cells from blood. CDR3 sequence reads: CASSSEVRDRWYNEQFF. The CDR3 DNA reads TGTGCCAGCAGCTCAGAGGTGCGGGACAGATGGTACAATGAGCAGTTCTTC.